These 25 T cell receptor beta chains originate from one sample sequenced in a study of cytomegalovirus exposure and HLA in healthy donors. The PCR made use of 60 Vbeta and 13 Jbeta primers. The protocol was immunoSEQ multiplex PCR, while the TCRdb copy is restricted to in-frame clones and leaves out a portion. This table has approximately 200,000 clones, 70% to 80% appearing once. The sequenced material came from PBMCs. Receptor source: a man aged 25-45 years in good health and CMV-seronegative.

The chain uses TRBV5-1 and TRBJ2-1, with 12 bases identical to TRBD2. V was pared by 1 base and J by 5 bases, with 7 bases of the junction left unmatched. Per the germline V gene, CDR1 is SGHRS and CDR2 is YFSETQ. This CDR3 region has 17 residues. This CDR3 is CASSLTSGRFKDNEQFF. Here the CDR3 DNA reads TGCGCCAGCAGCTTGACTAGCGGGAGGTTTAAGGACAATGAGCAGTTCTTC.

This clone has more than one count but fewer than ten. CDR3 DNA: TGTGCCAGCAGCTCCCGGGACTTCCCCACCTACGAGCAGTACTTC. The encoded protein is CASSSRDFPTYEQYF. The V gene is TRBV5-4, the J gene TRBJ2-7; maybe TRBD2 (6 bases). CDR1 is SGHNT, CDR2 YYREEE, per germline (reference sequence). CDR3 length: 15 amino acids. V lost 3 bases and J 2 bases, leaving 15 bases between the germline ends. The full variable domain, completed using reference TRBV5-4 and TRBJ2-7, is ETGVTQSPTHLIKTRGQQVTLRCSSQSGHNTVSWYQQALGQGPQFIFQYYREEENGRGNFPPRFSGLQFPNYSSELNVNALELDDSALYLCASSSRDFPTYEQYFGPGTRLTVT.

The genes are TRBV7-9 and TRBJ1-2, with D unclear. Deletions cut 7 bases from V and 7 bases from J, with 13 bases between. The CDR3 spans 12 residues. Germline assignment: CDR1 SEHNR and CDR2 FQNEAQ (reference sequence). The CDR3 coding sequence is TGTGCCAGCACCGCTCGGTCTGGTGGCTACACCTTC. Translating gives CASTARSGGYTF. Looking up the rest from reference TRBV7-9 and TRBJ1-2 gives the full variable domain: DTGVSQNPRHKITKRGQNVTFRCDPISEHNRLYWYRQTLGQGPEFLTYFQNEAQLEKSRLLSDRFSAERPKGSFSTLEIQRTEQGDSAMYLCASTARSGGYTFGSGTRLTVV.

The genes are TRBV11-2 and TRBJ1-5; D is undetermined. Germline V gene data show CDR1 as SGHAT and CDR2 as FQNNGV. This CDR3 is built from 17 residues. Deletions cut 1 base from V and 2 bases from J, with 15 bases between. CDR3 protein: CASSLGVLQLGNQPQHF. The CDR3 nucleotides read TGTGCCAGCAGCTTAGGGGTTCTACAGCTGGGCAATCAGCCCCAGCATTTT.

The V call is TRBV27, the J call TRBJ2-1, with a weak D call TRBD1 (6 bases). Germline values: CDR1 MNHEY, CDR2 SMNVEV (reference sequence). Trimming left V 9 bases short and J 5 bases short, with 17 bases between. The CDR3 totals 14 residues. The DNA for the CDR3 is TGTGCCAGTCGCCCGGGACAAGGACACAATGAGCAGTTCTTC. The encoded protein is CASRPGQGHNEQFF.

The CDR3 nucleotides read TGTGCCAGCAGCCCAGACAGAGGAAACACCATATATTTT. Protein sequence: CASSPDRGNTIYF. The chain carries TRBV9 and TRBJ1-3; D is possibly TRBD1 (5 bases). The CDR3 runs 13 residues. Between the trimmed V and J ends, which lost 4 bases and 4 bases, there was a span of 9 bases. Germline loops: CDR1 SGDLS, CDR2 YYNGEE.

The CDR3 is CASSPQGTYEQYF. In DNA, the CDR3 is TGTGCCAGCAGCCCACAGGGGACCTACGAGCAGTACTTC. The chain joins TRBV7-9 to TRBJ2-7, with TRBD1 matching over 7 bases. With 5 bases clipped from V and 2 bases from J, the junction kept 3 bases outside the gene matches. The CDR3 length is 13 residues. Per germline, CDR1 SEHNR and CDR2 FQNEAQ (reference sequence).

This sequence joins TRBV6-5 and TRBJ1-3; D is possibly TRBD1 (5 bases). Per germline, CDR1 MNHEY and CDR2 SVGAGI. The CDR3 loop spans 15 amino acids. Trimming pared 4 bases from V and 0 bases from J, leaving 10 bases between. The CDR3: CASSSTTASGNTIYF. Here the CDR3 DNA reads TGTGCCAGCAGTTCAACGACAGCCTCTGGAAACACCATATATTTT.

The chain uses TRBV6-1 and TRBJ2-7, with 9 bases that match TRBD1. The CDR3 is 14 residues long. Trimming removed 9 bases from V and 3 bases from J; junction bases left unmatched: 9. Germline CDR1 and CDR2: MNHNS and SASEGT. The CDR3 nucleotides read TGTGCCAGTAAACGGACAGGGGTCGGCTACGAGCAGTACTTC. This codes for CASKRTGVGYEQYF.

CDR3 residues: CASSLLWTGGSDEQFF. DNA of the CDR3: TGTGCCAGCAGTTTATTGTGGACAGGGGGCTCTGATGAGCAGTTCTTC. The chain couples TRBV28 to TRBJ2-1; 11 bases match TRBD1. The V gene end was trimmed by 1 base and the J gene end by 8 bases; junction bases not matched to a gene: 7. Looked up from germline, CDR1 is MDHEN and CDR2 is SYDVKM. The CDR3 is 16 amino acids. The complete variable domain, with remaining parts taken from reference TRBV28 and TRBJ2-1, reads DVKVTQSSRYLVKRTGEKVFLECVQDMDHENMFWYRQDPGLGLRLIYFSYDVKMKEKGDIPEGYSVSREKKERFSLILESASTNQTSMYLCASSLLWTGGSDEQFFGPGTRLTVL.

The chain combines TRBV18 with TRBJ2-7; 7 bases map to TRBD1. Germline V CDR1 and CDR2: KGHSH, LQKENI. V dropped 6 bases and J dropped 1; count of bases not matched to a gene: 3. The CDR3 is 13 amino acids. The CDR3 DNA is TGTGCCAGCTCGCCGGGACAGTCCTACGAGCAGTACTTC. Translation: CASSPGQSYEQYF.

The chain is built from TRBV29-1 and TRBJ1-2; D ambiguous. This CDR3 has 13 amino acids. Trimming removed 1 base from V and 5 bases from J, with 11 bases in between. The germline gives CDR1 SQVTM, CDR2 ANQGSEA. The CDR3 loop reads CSVEAPGRYGYTF. The CDR3, as DNA: TGCAGCGTTGAAGCCCCGGGTCGGTATGGCTACACCTTC.

This clone has more than one count but fewer than ten. V usage is TRBV10-3 and J usage is TRBJ2-3; TRBD1 is a possible D gene (6 bases). CDR1 and CDR2 (germline): ENHRY, SYGVKD. The CDR3 is made up of 15 amino acids. V lost 4 bases and J 0 bases, leaving 11 bases between the germline ends. The CDR3 region is CAISGRGFSTDTQYF. The CDR3 DNA follows: TGTGCCATCAGTGGAAGGGGGTTTAGCACAGATACGCAGTATTTT.

The gene calls are TRBV9 and TRBJ2-1; 8 bases fit TRBD2. Germline-derived CDR1 and CDR2 are SGDLS and YYNGEE. The CDR3 is 20 residues long. After removal of 5 bases from V and 0 bases from J, the junction contained 19 bases not matched to a gene. The CDR3 nucleotides are TGTGCCAGCAGTCGTAGTGCCACACCAACGAGCGGGAGCTCCTACAATGAGCAGTTCTTC. It specifies CASSRSATPTSGSSYNEQFF.

This chain connects TRBV7-9 to TRBJ1-2; TRBD1 is a possible D gene (5 bases). Germline-derived CDR1 and CDR2 are SEHNR and FQNEAQ (reference sequence). Deletions cut 2 bases from V and 4 bases from J, with 8 bases between. The CDR3 totals 13 residues. The CDR3 DNA reads TGTGCCAGCAGCTTACTTGGGGCCTATGGCTACACCTTC. It is translated as CASSLLGAYGYTF. The entire variable domain, with the rest obtained from reference TRBV7-9 and TRBJ1-2, is as follows: DTGVSQNPRHKITKRGQNVTFRCDPISEHNRLYWYRQTLGQGPEFLTYFQNEAQLEKSRLLSDRFSAERPKGSFSTLEIQRTEQGDSAMYLCASSLLGAYGYTFGSGTRLTVV.

The V and J genes are TRBV29-1 and TRBJ2-2; the match to TRBD1 covers 7 bases. The CDR3 loop spans 15 amino acids. The germline CDR1 and CDR2 sequences are SQVTM and ANQGSEA. The trim removed 4 bases at V and 4 bases at J, leaving 9 bases unmatched. Here the CDR3 DNA reads TGCAGCGTTGTTGTGGGACAGAAGATCACCGGGGAGCTGTTTTTT. Translating gives CSVVVGQKITGELFF.

In this sample, this clone turned up once. Here the CDR3 reads CASSQGQGRGTDTQYF. The CDR3 coding sequence is TGTGCCAGCAGCCAAGGACAGGGGAGGGGCACAGATACGCAGTATTTT. The chain joins TRBV4-2 to TRBJ2-3; the D gene is possibly TRBD1 (8 bases). This CDR3 is built from 16 residues. The germline V gene has CDR1 LGHNA and CDR2 YNFKEQ. Trimming took off 1 base at V and 1 base at J, with 12 bases between the two ends.

The rearrangement joins TRBV7-6 to TRBJ1-4, with D possibly matching TRBD1 (6 bases). Germline values: CDR1 SGHVS, CDR2 FNYEAQ. CDR3 length: 15 residues. The V gene lost 5 bases and the J gene lost 0 bases, with 10 bases spanning the gap. The DNA of the CDR3 is TGTGCCAGCAGCCCCAGACAGGCAACTAATGAAAAACTGTTTTTT. The encoded protein is CASSPRQATNEKLFF.

This clone is a singleton in its sample. This chain uses TRBV28 with TRBJ1-4; D gene uncertain. From germline, CDR1 is MDHEN and CDR2 SYDVKM. The V gene lost 8 bases and the J gene lost 0 bases, with 10 bases spanning the gap. The CDR3 loop spans 14 amino acids. In DNA, the CDR3 is TGTGCCAGCTCCCGAGCGACAACTAATGAAAAACTGTTTTTT. Its protein product is CASSRATTNEKLFF.

This clone appeared once. The chain employs TRBV7-9 and TRBJ2-2; D possibly corresponds to TRBD1 (6 bases). This CDR3 region has 15 residues. Trimming removed 5 bases from V and 5 bases from J, with 15 bases in between. CDR1 and CDR2 (germline): SEHNR, FQNEAQ (reference sequence). CDR3 DNA: TGTGCCAGCAGCAACAGGGACCTAAGTACCGGGGAGCTGTTTTTT. It codes for CASSNRDLSTGELFF. Drawing the rest from reference TRBV7-9 and TRBJ2-2, the complete variable domain is DTGVSQNPRHKITKRGQNVTFRCDPISEHNRLYWYRQTLGQGPEFLTYFQNEAQLEKSRLLSDRFSAERPKGSFSTLEIQRTEQGDSAMYLCASSNRDLSTGELFFGEGSRLTVL.

The chain has TRBV7-9 and TRBJ2-7; 11 bases are a match to TRBD2. J was trimmed by 0 bases and V by 4 bases; bases with no gene match: 8. The CDR3 length is 17 residues. Germline V gene sequence: CDR1 SEHNR, CDR2 FQNEAQ (reference sequence). The CDR3 loop is CASSSVRTSGLSYEQYF. CDR3 nucleotide sequence: TGTGCCAGCAGCTCGGTCCGGACTAGCGGGCTCTCCTACGAGCAGTACTTC.

The J gene is TRBJ2-1, the V gene TRBV4-2, with D tentatively TRBD2 (5 bases). V lost 4 bases and J lost 9, with 13 bases in between. The germline gives CDR1 LGHNA, CDR2 YNFKEQ. This CDR3 is built from 13 residues. Here the CDR3 reads CASSRQLAGEQFF. Here the CDR3 DNA reads TGTGCCAGCAGCCGCCAACTGGCGGGTGAGCAGTTCTTC.

This sequence joins TRBV25-1 and TRBJ2-3; D might be TRBD2 (5 bases). Germline lookup yields CDR1 MGHDK and CDR2 SYGVNS. V was shortened by 7 bases and J by 0 bases, with 14 bases between the two germline ends. The CDR3 has 15 amino acids. The CDR3 region is CASTRSGSSTDTQYF. The CDR3 DNA sequence: TGTGCCAGCACTCGGAGCGGATCTAGCACAGATACGCAGTATTTT. Based on the CDR3 plus reference TRBV25-1 and TRBJ2-3, the full variable domain is EADIYQTPRYLVIGTGKKITLECSQTMGHDKMYWYQQDPGMELHLIHYSYGVNSTEKGDLSSESTVSRIRTEHFPLTLESARPSHTSQYLCASTRSGSSTDTQYFGPGTRLTVL.

This chain uses TRBV11-3 with TRBJ2-1, with 10 bases aligning to TRBD2. Germline trimming cut 4 bases from V and 11 bases from J; bases unmatched to any gene: 8. CDR3 length equals 14 residues. From germline, CDR1 is SGHNT and CDR2 YENEEA. CDR3 in DNA: TGTGCCAGCAGCTCCACGGGACTAGCGAGAAAGCAGTTCTTC. This encodes CASSSTGLARKQFF.

The chain couples TRBV5-6 to TRBJ1-2; D might be TRBD1 (6 bases). Germline V gene data show CDR1 as SGHDT and CDR2 as YYEEEE. The CDR3 totals 12 residues. The V end was cut by 4 bases, the J end by 4 bases, with 8 bases between. The CDR3 protein is CASSADSYGYTF. The CDR3, as DNA: TGTGCCAGCAGCGCGGACAGCTATGGCTACACCTTC.